This T cell receptor (beta chain) was profiled in a study of cytomegalovirus exposure and HLA in healthy donors. General observations from the study: Later analysis reportedly placed an Asian-associated ancestry cluster below the roughly 630-donor mean in N-insertions. CMV antigen specificity of three CMV-associated chains was confirmed in vitro. Cytomegalovirus status was reportedly diagnosed by the classifier with high sensitivity and specificity.

This clone was seen a handful of times. Antigen unknown. 13 Jbeta primers and 60 Vbeta primers were used for the PCR. Method: immunoSEQ multiplex PCR; TCRdb's copy keeps in-frame clones and lacks some. The repertoire holds approximately 93,000 clones, with 55% to 70% as singletons. The germline CDR1 and CDR2 sequences are SNHLY and FYNNEI. Trimming cost V 7 bases and J 6 bases, with 22 bases left between them. The CDR3 is 16 residues long. The origin of this receptor is a boy aged 5-17 years in good health and CMV-seropositive. J is TRBJ2-1 and V is TRBV2; no firm D call. Sequencing was performed on PBMCs. The CDR3 loop is CASMMQFSLQANEQFF. DNA for the CDR3: TGTGCCAGCATGATGCAATTCTCGCTCCAGGCCAATGAGCAGTTCTTC.